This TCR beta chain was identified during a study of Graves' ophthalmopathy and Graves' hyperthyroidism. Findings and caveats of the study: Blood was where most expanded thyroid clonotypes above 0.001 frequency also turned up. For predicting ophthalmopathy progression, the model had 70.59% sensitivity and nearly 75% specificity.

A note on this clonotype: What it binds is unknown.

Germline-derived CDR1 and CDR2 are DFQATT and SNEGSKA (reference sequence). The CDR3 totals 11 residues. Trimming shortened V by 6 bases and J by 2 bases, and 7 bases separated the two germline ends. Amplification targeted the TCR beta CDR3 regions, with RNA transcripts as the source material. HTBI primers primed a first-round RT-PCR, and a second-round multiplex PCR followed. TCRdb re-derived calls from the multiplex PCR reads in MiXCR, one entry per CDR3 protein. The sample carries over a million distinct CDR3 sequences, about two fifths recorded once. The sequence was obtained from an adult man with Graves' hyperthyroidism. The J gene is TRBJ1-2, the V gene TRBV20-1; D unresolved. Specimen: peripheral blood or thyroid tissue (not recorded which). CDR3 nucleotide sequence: TGCAGTGCCCCGGCAAACTATGGCTACACCTTC. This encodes CSAPANYGYTF.